What follows is one T cell receptor beta chain and its context. Its target is unknown. Since a much larger clone is just one base distant, this may be a read error. This entry belongs to a study of CD8 T cells in ankylosing spondylitis. Study findings and constraints: Significantly higher representation of disease-linked clones was reported for matched ankylosing spondylitis synovial fluid. Clones linked to the disease showed a CD8+ phenotype. They occurred at relatively low frequencies in peripheral blood. A motif of fewer than ten highly homologous TCR beta variants was seen as apparently characteristic of ankylosing spondylitis blood.

Molecular-barcoded quantitative 5'-RACE produced these TCR beta libraries. TCRdb used MiXCR to reprocess the 5' RACE reads, holding one entry per CDR3 protein. The top ten hold around 10% of the sample, which has more than 300,000 distinct CDR3 sequences, 11% seen once. The source of this sequence is a female donor with ankylosing spondylitis or in good health (not recorded which). Sequenced: blood, either unsorted or a sorted T cell fraction (not recorded which).

In DNA, the CDR3 is TGCGCCAGCAGCCATGCTAGGGGACAGGGATACACCGGGGAGCTGTTTTTT. Translated: CASSHARGQGYTGELFF. The chain has TRBV5-1 and TRBJ2-2; 9 bases match TRBD1. In germline, CDR1 is SGHRS, CDR2 YFSETQ. Trimming took 4 bases from V and 3 from J; bases not matched to a gene: 10. This CDR3 region has 17 residues.